This TCR beta chain originates from a study of cytomegalovirus exposure and HLA in healthy donors. The PCR employed 60 Vbeta primers together with 13 Jbeta primers. Method: immunoSEQ multiplex PCR; TCRdb's copy keeps in-frame clones and lacks some. The sample consists of some 240,000 clones, around 80% of them appearing once. The CDR3 spans 17 residues. CDR1 is MNHNS, CDR2 SASEGT, per germline. After removal of 0 bases from V and 1 base from J, the junction contained 4 bases not matched to a gene. The chain combines TRBV6-1 with TRBJ2-3, with TRBD2 identical over 10 bases. This clonotype was obtained from a male donor in good health and CMV-seronegative. The material sequenced was PBMCs. The CDR3 loop is CASSEALAGGGTDTQYF. CDR3 DNA: TGTGCCAGCAGTGAAGCTTTAGCGGGAGGAGGCACAGATACGCAGTATTTT.